A selection of T cell receptor beta chains follows, all from one sample in a study of T cells in Graves' hyperthyroidism and ophthalmopathy. In TCRdb, the multiplex PCR reads were re-called with MiXCR into one record per CDR3 protein. This table has approximately 620,000 distinct CDR3 sequences, roughly 16% appearing once. The sequenced sample consisted of blood. These receptors were obtained from a woman aged 40 to 50 with Graves' ophthalmopathy. Both conserved end residues are part of each CDR3. D genes are given only for firm matches. Clone size appears in some rows only: once, few, many, or a class for an expanded clone.

NA NA TRBJ1-2 TRBV5-4 CASSLVRGDGYTF TGTGCCAGCAGCTTGGTCAGGGGCGATGGCTACACCTTC
many TRBD1 TRBJ2-2 TRBV20-1 CSAGTANTGELFF TGCAGTGCTGGGACAGCGAACACCGGGGAGCTGTTTTTT
many TRBD2 TRBJ2-3 TRBV3-1 CASSPGREVSTQYF TGTGCCAGCAGCCCGGGGCGGGAGGTTAGTACGCAGTATTTT
many TRBD1 TRBJ1-5 TRBV28 CASRPGQGGQPQHF TGTGCCAGCAGACCCGGACAGGGGGGCCAGCCCCAGCATTTT
many TRBD2 TRBJ2-1 TRBV2 CASIGLAGGPNEQFF TGTGCCAGTATCGGACTAGCGGGAGGGCCTAATGAGCAGTTCTTC
many TRBD2 TRBJ2-1 TRBV3-1 CASSQVPSGRADEQFF TGTGCCAGCAGCCAAGTCCCTAGCGGGAGGGCCGATGAGCAGTTCTTC
few TRBD1 TRBJ2-7 TRBV20-1 CSARDGTGTPYEQYF TGCAGTGCTAGAGATGGGACAGGGACCCCCTACGAGCAGTACTTC
NA TRBD2 TRBJ2-5 TRBV27 CASSLSTSGGETQYF TGTGCCAGCAGTTTATCGACTAGCGGGGGGGAGACCCAGTACTTC
many NA TRBJ2-3 TRBV18 CASGSGLAGSTDTQYF TGTGCCAGCGGCTCGGGGCTAGCCGGCAGCACAGATACGCAGTATTTT
many NA TRBJ2-7 TRBV20-1 CSAILSSYEQYF TGCAGTGCTATACTGAGCTCCTACGAGCAGTACTTC
few TRBD1 TRBJ1-2 TRBV2 CASSGAGGWIGGYTF TGTGCCAGCAGTGGGGCAGGGGGCTGGATCGGGGGCTACACCTTC
many NA TRBJ2-7 TRBV20-1 CSAATGTYEQYF TGCAGTGCCGCAACAGGGACCTACGAGCAGTACTTC
NA NA TRBJ2-7 TRBV5-1 CASSMGPSYEQYF TGCGCCAGCAGCATGGGGCCCTCCTACGAGCAGTACTTC
NA NA TRBJ1-4 TRBV18 CASSPPSREDEKLFF TGTGCCAGCTCACCACCATCCAGAGAGGATGAAAAACTGTTTTTT
NA NA TRBJ2-2 TRBV5-1 CASSEGHPNTGELFF TGCGCCAGCAGCGAGGGACACCCGAACACCGGGGAGCTGTTTTTT
many NA TRBJ1-1 TRBV20-1 CSARMGSLNTEAFF TGCAGTGCTAGAATGGGGAGTCTGAACACTGAAGCTTTCTTT
few TRBD2 TRBJ2-3 TRBV2 CASSFSGGLNTDTQYF TGTGCCAGCAGTTTTAGCGGGGGTCTCAACACAGATACGCAGTATTTT
few NA TRBJ1-1 TRBV28 CASSSKVIEAFF TGTGCCAGCAGTTCCAAGGTGATTGAAGCTTTCTTT
many NA TRBJ2-7 TRBV30 CAWAGQRQYF TGTGCCTGGGCTGGCCAACGGCAGTACTTC
many NA TRBJ2-1 TRBV28 CASSLVNSGNEQFF TGTGCCAGCAGTTTGGTCAACTCCGGCAATGAGCAGTTCTTC
NA NA TRBJ2-2 TRBV12-3/TRBV12-4 CASSLRPGELFF TGTGCCAGCAGTTTGAGGCCCGGGGAGCTGTTTTTT
many NA TRBJ1-2 TRBV6-1 CASSEDGQEGSGYTF TGTGCCAGCAGTGAAGATGGGCAGGAGGGTTCGGGCTACACCTTC
few NA TRBJ2-1 TRBV7-9 CASSLVAGEITMRQFF TGTGCCAGCAGCCTCGTGGCGGGTGAGATTACAATGAGGCAGTTCTTC
NA TRBD2 TRBJ2-2 TRBV5-1 CASSLTSGSTGELFF TGCGCCAGCAGCTTGACTAGCGGGAGTACCGGGGAGCTGTTTTTT
many TRBD1 TRBJ2-5 TRBV7-9 CASSLGDRGADQETQYF TGTGCCAGCAGCTTAGGGGACAGGGGTGCGGACCAAGAGACCCAGTACTTC
NA TRBD1 TRBJ1-5 TRBV20-1 CSARPPGQGLYSNQPQHF TGCAGTGCTAGACCCCCGGGACAGGGGCTTTATAGCAATCAGCCCCAGCATTTT
many TRBD1 TRBJ1-1 TRBV20-1 CSARAQGDAEAFF TGCAGTGCTAGGGCACAGGGGGATGCTGAAGCTTTCTTT
few TRBD2 TRBJ2-7 TRBV3-1 CASSYGLAGYEQYF TGTGCCAGCAGCTATGGACTAGCGGGGTACGAGCAGTACTTC
many NA TRBJ2-3 TRBV11-2 CASKSAPTDTQYF TGTGCCAGCAAGTCAGCACCCACAGATACGCAGTATTTT
many TRBD1 TRBJ1-5 TRBV7-9 CASSNQGDVQPQHF TGTGCCAGCAGCAATCAGGGGGACGTTCAGCCCCAGCATTTT
few TRBD2 TRBJ2-3 TRBV20-1 CSARSSGRGTDTQYF TGCAGTGCTCGAAGTAGCGGGAGAGGGACAGATACGCAGTATTTT
many NA TRBJ1-3 TRBV30 CAWNRQLTGSGNTIYF TGTGCCTGGAACCGGCAATTGACAGGCTCTGGAAACACCATATATTTT
many NA TRBJ2-5 TRBV30 CAWSYLRSDQETQYF TGTGCCTGGAGTTATCTGAGGTCGGACCAAGAGACCCAGTACTTC
many TRBD1 TRBJ2-1 TRBV7-9 CASSPTGQGSYNEQFF TGTGCCAGCAGCCCCACCGGACAGGGATCCTACAATGAGCAGTTCTTC
few NA TRBJ1-2 TRBV24-1 CATSDGRQGYTF TGTGCCACCAGCGACGGCCGCCAAGGCTACACCTTC
many TRBD1 TRBJ2-5 TRBV2 CASSGQGWETQYF TGTGCCAGCAGTGGACAGGGGTGGGAGACCCAGTACTTC
many NA TRBJ2-5 TRBV7-3 CASSSFRQETQYF TGTGCCAGCAGTTCGTTCAGACAAGAGACCCAGTACTTC
many NA TRBJ1-2 TRBV18 CASSPSRGSGYTF TGTGCCAGCTCACCTTCCAGGGGAAGCGGCTACACCTTC
many NA TRBJ2-5 TRBV2 CASSEKYSPPETQYF TGTGCCAGCAGTGAAAAATACTCCCCTCCCGAGACCCAGTACTTC
many NA TRBJ2-1 TRBV20-1 CSARGLKAFDNEQFF TGCAGTGCTAGAGGGCTTAAGGCATTCGACAATGAGCAGTTCTTC
NA NA TRBJ2-1 TRBV29-1 CSVGDNEQFF TGCAGCGTTGGGGACAATGAGCAGTTCTTC
many TRBD2 TRBJ2-7 TRBV2 CASNQGLTTTYEQYF TGTGCCAGCAACCAGGGACTAACGACTACCTACGAGCAGTACTTC
few NA TRBJ1-4 TRBV20-1 CSARVLATNEKLFF TGCAGTGCTAGAGTACTAGCAACTAATGAAAAACTGTTTTTT
many TRBD1 TRBJ1-1 TRBV18 CASSPTDRGPEAFF TGTGCCAGCTCACCTACGGACAGGGGGCCTGAAGCTTTCTTT
many NA TRBJ2-5 TRBV20-1 CSARVFDRRLETQYF TGCAGTGCTAGAGTGTTTGACAGGAGGTTAGAGACCCAGTACTTC
many NA TRBJ1-2 TRBV5-1 CASSFGNLYGYTF TGCGCCAGCAGCTTCGGCAACCTCTATGGCTACACCTTC
many NA TRBJ2-7 TRBV28 CASSGTRDYEQYF TGTGCCAGCAGCGGGACCAGGGACTACGAGCAGTACTTC
NA TRBD1 TRBJ2-1 TRBV4-2 CASSQPGQGGNEQFF TGTGCCAGCAGCCAGCCGGGACAGGGGGGCAATGAGCAGTTCTTC
NA NA TRBJ2-7 TRBV7-2 CASSPSISPYSSYEQYF TGTGCCAGCAGCCCCTCGATAAGCCCCTATAGCTCCTACGAGCAGTACTTC
few TRBD2 TRBJ2-3 TRBV5-5 CASSLGPAGGQGSTQYF TGTGCCAGCAGCTTGGGTCCAGCGGGGGGCCAGGGTTCTACGCAGTATTTT
few NA TRBJ2-5 TRBV7-2 CASSLGSWETQYF TGTGCCAGCAGCTTAGGATCCTGGGAGACCCAGTACTTC
many TRBD2 TRBJ2-7 TRBV4-2 CASSRGLAGADEQYF TGTGCCAGCAGCCGCGGACTAGCGGGAGCGGATGAGCAGTACTTC
NA TRBD1 TRBJ2-1 TRBV25-1 CASRGTGALISYNEQFF TGTGCCAGCAGAGGGACAGGGGCGCTTATCTCCTACAATGAGCAGTTCTTC
many TRBD2 TRBJ2-1 TRBV7-3 CASSRGGAGEQFF TGTGCCAGCAGCCGCGGGGGGGCGGGTGAGCAGTTCTTC
many TRBD2 TRBJ2-7 TRBV5-1 CASSLTSGTHSYEQYF TGCGCCAGCAGCTTGACTAGCGGGACCCACTCCTACGAGCAGTACTTC
many NA TRBJ2-1 TRBV20-1 CSAEKAGPYNEQFF TGCAGTGCCGAGAAGGCGGGACCCTACAATGAGCAGTTCTTC
few NA TRBJ2-6 TRBV20-1 CSARDRVRGSSGANVLTF TGCAGTGCTAGAGATCGGGTCCGCGGTTCCTCTGGGGCCAACGTCCTGACTTTC
NA NA TRBJ2-2 TRBV5-1 CASSSPGVSNAGELFF TGCGCCAGCAGCTCTCCTGGTGTCAGTAACGCCGGGGAGCTGTTTTTT